The 23 T cell receptor beta chains listed next were all sequenced from one sample in a study of T cell changes during pregnancy in multiple sclerosis. The method was immunoSEQ multiplex PCR; TCRdb's version includes in-frame clones alone and lacks a portion of them. The sample shows about 70,000 clones, 85% to 95% of them seen only once. This material consisted of peripheral blood, taken in the third trimester of pregnancy. The receptors were sampled from a female donor with multiple sclerosis, enrolled in a pregnancy study.

V and J are TRBV6-1 and TRBJ1-5, with 8 nucleotides matching TRBD1. The CDR3 has 16 amino acids. Germline trimming cut 2 bases from V and 1 base from J; bases unmatched to any gene: 4. Germline CDR1 and CDR2: MNHNS and SASEGT. This chain's CDR3 is CASSETDRVSNQPQHF. The DNA for the CDR3 is TGTGCCAGCAGTGAAACGGACAGGGTGAGCAATCAGCCCCAGCATTTT.

This sequence joins TRBV5-1 and TRBJ2-1, with TRBD2 matching over 11 bases. CDR3 length: 15 residues. In germline, CDR1 is SGHRS, CDR2 YFSETQ. The V segment lost 5 bases and the J segment 6 bases; nucleotides outside the gene matches: 7. The CDR3, as DNA: TGCGCCAGCAGTTACGGGACTAGCGGTCGCAATGAGCAGTTCTTC. As protein: CASSYGTSGRNEQFF.

This clone has just one count. This chain connects TRBV2 to TRBJ2-2; D possibly corresponds to TRBD2 (5 bases). The germline gives CDR1 SNHLY, CDR2 FYNNEI. CDR3 length equals 15 residues. Between the trimmed V and J ends, which lost 5 bases and 5 bases, there was a span of 15 bases. The CDR3 loop reads CASSPSGRGTGELFF. CDR3 DNA sequence: TGTGCCAGCAGTCCCAGCGGTCGGGGAACCGGGGAGCTGTTTTTT.

This CDR3 is CAWKGGGSYEQYF. The DNA of the CDR3 is TGTGCCTGGAAAGGAGGCGGCTCCTACGAGCAGTACTTC. The rearrangement joins TRBV30 to TRBJ2-7; a weak D match, TRBD2 (5 bases). V was shortened by 4 bases and J by 0 bases, with 10 bases between the two germline ends. Per the germline V gene, CDR1 is GTSNPN and CDR2 is SVGIG (reference sequence). The CDR3 length is 13 residues.

The chain couples TRBV28 to TRBJ1-6, with D possibly matching TRBD1 (5 bases). The germline V gene has CDR1 MDHEN and CDR2 SYDVKM. The CDR3 sequence is 12 residues long. V was trimmed by 4 bases and J by 12 bases, leaving 10 bases between them. CDR3: CASSSSDRPLHF. The CDR3 nucleotides are TGTGCCAGCAGTTCATCAGACAGACCCCTCCACTTT.

The chain recombines TRBV6-4 with TRBJ2-1; D unresolved. V was clipped by 0 bases and J by 5 bases, with 8 bases between them. Per the germline V gene, CDR1 is MRHNA and CDR2 is SNTAGT. The CDR3 covers 14 residues. CDR3 region: CASSDSELHNEQFF. The CDR3 region has the DNA TGTGCCAGCAGTGACTCAGAACTACACAATGAGCAGTTCTTC.

J is TRBJ2-7 and V is TRBV19, with TRBD2 as a possible D gene (6 bases). Germline CDR1 reads LNHDA; CDR2 reads SQIVND (reference sequence). Deletions cut 2 bases from V and 4 bases from J, with 6 bases between. The CDR3 length is 12 residues. In nucleotides, the CDR3 is TGTGCCAGTAGTATACGGGGGTACGAGCAGTACTTC. Translation gives CASSIRGYEQYF.

V gene TRBV7-3 combines with J gene TRBJ2-5; TRBD1 matches 7 bases. Germline CDR1 and CDR2: SGHTA and FQGTGA. This CDR3 comprises 15 residues. Trimming took 4 bases from V and 0 from J; bases not matched to a gene: 5. The CDR3 DNA reads TGTGCCAGCAGCTACGGGACAGCCCACCAAGAGACCCAGTACTTC. It translates to CASSYGTAHQETQYF.

CDR3 protein: CASSARTGAGGYTF. DNA of the CDR3: TGTGCCAGCAGTGCACGAACAGGGGCCGGGGGCTACACCTTC. This chain connects TRBV25-1 to TRBJ1-2, with 7 positions matching TRBD1. J gave up 8 bases and V 4 bases, and 10 bases lay outside the gene matches. CDR1 and CDR2 from the germline V gene are MGHDK and SYGVNS. This CDR3 spans 14 amino acids.

V and J are TRBV2 and TRBJ1-1; 11 positions agree with TRBD1. The CDR3 extends over 15 amino acids. The V gene end was trimmed by 4 bases and the J gene end by 6 bases; junction bases not matched to a gene: 7. Germline V gene data show CDR1 as SNHLY and CDR2 as FYNNEI. The CDR3: CASSGSDRGPPEAFF. CDR3 DNA sequence: TGTGCCAGCAGTGGCTCGGACAGGGGGCCTCCTGAAGCTTTCTTT.

This chain uses TRBV2 with TRBJ1-2; 9 bases are a match to TRBD1. After removal of 5 bases from V and 8 bases from J, the junction contained 9 bases not matched to a gene. Looked up from germline, CDR1 is SNHLY and CDR2 is FYNNEI. The CDR3 runs 14 residues. The CDR3 bases are TGTGCCAGCAGTCCCGGACAGGGGATCGGGGGCTACACCTTC. Translated, it gives CASSPGQGIGGYTF.

The rearrangement links TRBV5-1 to TRBJ2-7; D is ambiguous. Between the trimmed V and J ends, which lost 0 bases and 2 bases, there was a span of 9 bases. Germline V gives CDR1 SGHRS, CDR2 YFSETQ. The CDR3 has 14 residues. CDR3 sequence: CASSLATSTYEQYF. In DNA, the CDR3 is TGCGCCAGCAGCTTGGCTACGAGTACCTACGAGCAGTACTTC.

The chain employs TRBV28 and TRBJ2-5; 7 nucleotides align to TRBD1. Germline V gene lookup returns CDR1 MDHEN and CDR2 SYDVKM. V lost 4 bases, J lost 5 bases, and 10 bases stayed unmatched. CDR3 size: 15 residues. CDR3 nucleotide sequence: TGTGCCAGCAGTTCACAACAGGGGAATGAGGAGACCCAGTACTTC. Its translation: CASSSQQGNEETQYF.

About this clone itself: Sequence at one end of the junction differs from germline and may be a read error. The V gene is TRBV7-7, the J gene TRBJ2-5, with D possibly TRBD1 on 5 matching bases. CDR1 is SSHAT and CDR2 is FNYEAQ in the germline V gene (reference sequence). The CDR3 covers 13 residues. The CDR3 protein is CASSLIQGETQYF. The CDR3 nucleotides are TGTGCTAGCAGCTTAATTCAGGGAGAGACCCAGTACTTC.

CDR3 in DNA: TGTGCCAGCAGCGAGTCGGCGGGGAACTACGAGCAGTACTTC. As protein: CASSESAGNYEQYF. The chain recombines TRBV7-2 with TRBJ2-7; weak D call: TRBD2 (6 bases). V was cut by 5 bases and J by 3 bases, with 14 bases left in between. CDR3 length: 14 residues. Looked up from germline, CDR1 is SGHTA and CDR2 is FQGNSA. The full variable domain, with the rest looked up from reference TRBV7-2 and TRBJ2-7, is GAGVSQSPSNKVTEKGKDVELRCDPISGHTALYWYRQSLGQGLEFLIYFQGNSAPDKSGLPSDRFSAERTGGSVSTLTIQRTQQEDSAVYLCASSESAGNYEQYFGPGTRLTVT.

This clone was counted only a few times. V is TRBV5-1 and J is TRBJ2-7, with 9 bases identical to TRBD2. From germline, CDR1 is SGHRS and CDR2 YFSETQ. J lost 6 bases, V lost 0 bases, and 4 bases had no gene match. The CDR3 length is 14 residues. CDR3 residues: CASSLVSGSFEQYF. In nucleotides, the CDR3 is TGCGCCAGCAGCTTGGTTAGCGGGAGCTTCGAGCAGTACTTC.

The chain employs TRBV4-1 and TRBJ1-5, with a weak D call TRBD1 (5 bases). Germline V lookup: CDR1 MGHRA, CDR2 YSYEKL. V gave up 3 bases and J gave up 5 bases, with 14 bases separating them. This CDR3 is 15 amino acids long. The CDR3 protein is CASSQEGQLHQPQHF. The CDR3 DNA is TGCGCCAGCAGCCAGGAGGGGCAGCTACATCAGCCCCAGCATTTT.

The rearrangement joins TRBV18 to TRBJ2-2, with D tentatively TRBD2 (5 bases). There are 16 residues in the CDR3. Trimming cost V 2 bases and J 3 bases, with 13 bases left between them. CDR1 KGHSH and CDR2 LQKENI come from the germline V gene. The CDR3 here is CASSPVRGIHTGELFF. The CDR3 bases are TGTGCCAGCTCACCAGTAAGAGGGATTCACACCGGGGAGCTGTTTTTT.

The rearrangement joins TRBV28 to TRBJ2-1; 7 bases fit TRBD2. Looked up from germline, CDR1 is MDHEN and CDR2 is SYDVKM. CDR3 length: 16 amino acids. V dropped 8 bases and J dropped 4; count of bases not matched to a gene: 14. The CDR3 protein is CASAFFSGLVYNEQFF. The CDR3 region has the DNA TGTGCCAGCGCATTTTTTTCAGGACTAGTGTACAATGAGCAGTTCTTC.

This chain's CDR3 is CASSLTGWVTQYF. CDR3 in DNA: TGTGCCAGCAGTTTGACAGGGTGGGTTACGCAGTATTTT. The chain uses TRBV27 and TRBJ2-3; 7 bases align to TRBD1. Germline CDR1 and CDR2: MNHEY and SMNVEV (reference sequence). With V trimmed by 3 bases and J by 8 bases, 5 bases remained unmatched. The CDR3 runs to 13 residues.

The chain has TRBV30 and TRBJ2-5; 10 bases are a match to TRBD1. CDR3 length: 12 residues. Germline CDR1 is GTSNPN and CDR2 is SVGIG (reference sequence). The junction had 1 base not matched to a gene; V was cut back by 1 base and J by 8 bases. The CDR3 bases are TGTGCCTGGAGTGGGACAGGGGGAACCCAGTACTTC. Translating it yields CAWSGTGGTQYF.

The chain combines TRBV19 with TRBJ2-1, with a tentative D call TRBD2 (6 bases). V was shortened by 7 bases and J by 0 bases, with 22 bases between the two germline ends. From germline, CDR1 is LNHDA and CDR2 SQIVND (reference sequence). The CDR3 is 18 residues long. DNA of the CDR3: TGTGCCAGTACCACCCTCGGGGGAGGACGCATCTCCTACAATGAGCAGTTCTTC. It is translated as CASTTLGGGRISYNEQFF.

V and J are TRBV13 and TRBJ2-7; 7 bases are shared with TRBD1. The CDR3 runs 13 residues. Germline loops: CDR1 PRHDT, CDR2 FYEKMQ (reference sequence). The trim removed 7 bases at V and 6 bases at J, leaving 9 bases unmatched. CDR3 coding DNA: TGTGCCAGCACAACAGGGGCCGCGGGCGAGCAGTACTTC. Protein sequence: CASTTGAAGEQYF.